This TCR beta chain came from a study of regulatory T cells in long-lasting Graves disease. This clonotype was observed many times. Assembly of TCR beta libraries relied on iRepertoire HTBI primers together with Arm-PCR of CDR3 regions. TCRdb reprocessed the multiplex PCR reads with MiXCR, giving one entry per CDR3 protein. The sample yields hundreds of thousands of distinct CDR3 sequences, 15% to 20% seen once. Time point of the sample: newly diagnosed GD, antithyroid drugs for less than 3 months. The TCR library was made from RNA extracted from PBMCs. Each patient gave 7 to 10 milliliters of EDTA-anticoagulated peripheral blood. Per germline, CDR1 SNHLY and CDR2 FYNNEI. CDR3 length: 12 amino acids. V gave up 6 bases and J gave up 4 bases, with 10 bases separating them. In addition, the sample was reused for a study of T cells in Graves' hyperthyroidism and ophthalmopathy.

The chain employs TRBV2 and TRBJ2-7, with a tentative D call TRBD1 (5 bases). This TCR derives from a woman aged 25 to 39 with Graves disease. Sample: peripheral blood mononuclear cells (PBMCs), taken at new diagnosis, from a patient treated with antithyroid drugs. CDR3 protein: CASRDIGYEQYF. CDR3 nucleotide sequence: TGTGCCAGCAGGGACATTGGTTACGAGCAGTACTTC.